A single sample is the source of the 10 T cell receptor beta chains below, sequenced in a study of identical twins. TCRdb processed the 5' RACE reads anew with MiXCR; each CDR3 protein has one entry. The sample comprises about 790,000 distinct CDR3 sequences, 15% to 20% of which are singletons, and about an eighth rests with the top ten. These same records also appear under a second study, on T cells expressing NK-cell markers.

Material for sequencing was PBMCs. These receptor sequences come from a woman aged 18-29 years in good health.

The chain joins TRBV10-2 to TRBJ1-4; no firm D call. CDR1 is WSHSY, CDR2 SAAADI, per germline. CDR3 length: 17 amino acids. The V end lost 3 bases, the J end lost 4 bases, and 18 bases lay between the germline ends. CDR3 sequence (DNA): TGCGCCAGCAGTGACTTACCGGGTCGAGTACTTAATGAAAAACTGTTTTTT. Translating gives CASSDLPGRVLNEKLFF.

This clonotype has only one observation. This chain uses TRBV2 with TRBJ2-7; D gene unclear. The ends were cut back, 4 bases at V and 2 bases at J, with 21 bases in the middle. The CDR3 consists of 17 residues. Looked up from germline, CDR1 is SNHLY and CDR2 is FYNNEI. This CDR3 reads CASSVGDQRHGPYEQYF. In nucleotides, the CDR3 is TGTGCCAGCAGTGTCGGAGACCAGCGACACGGACCCTACGAGCAGTACTTC. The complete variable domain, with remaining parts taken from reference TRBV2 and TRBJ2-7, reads EPEVTQTPSHQVTQMGQEVILRCVPISNHLYFYWYRQILGQKVEFLVSFYNNEISEKSEIFDDQFSVERPDGSNFTLKIRSTKLEDSAMYFCASSVGDQRHGPYEQYFGPGTRLTVT.

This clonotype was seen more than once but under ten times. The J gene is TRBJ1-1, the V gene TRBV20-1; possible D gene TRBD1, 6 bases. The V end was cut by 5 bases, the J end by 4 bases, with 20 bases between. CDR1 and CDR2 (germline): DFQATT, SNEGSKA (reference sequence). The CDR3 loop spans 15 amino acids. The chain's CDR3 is CSAYSISGEGTEAFF. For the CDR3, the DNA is TGCAGTGCTTACTCCATCTCAGGGGAGGGCACTGAAGCTTTCTTT.

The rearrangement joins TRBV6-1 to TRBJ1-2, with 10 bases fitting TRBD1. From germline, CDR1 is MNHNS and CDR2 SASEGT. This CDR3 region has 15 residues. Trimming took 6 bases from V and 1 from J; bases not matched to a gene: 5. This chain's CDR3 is CASREGQGINYGYTF. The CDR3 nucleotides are TGTGCCAGCAGGGAGGGACAGGGGATTAACTATGGCTACACCTTC.

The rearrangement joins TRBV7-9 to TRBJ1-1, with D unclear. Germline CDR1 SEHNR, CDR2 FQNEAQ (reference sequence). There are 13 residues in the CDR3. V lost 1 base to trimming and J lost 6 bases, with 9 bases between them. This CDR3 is CASSLVGSPEAFF. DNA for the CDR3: TGTGCCAGCAGCTTAGTTGGGAGTCCTGAAGCTTTCTTT.

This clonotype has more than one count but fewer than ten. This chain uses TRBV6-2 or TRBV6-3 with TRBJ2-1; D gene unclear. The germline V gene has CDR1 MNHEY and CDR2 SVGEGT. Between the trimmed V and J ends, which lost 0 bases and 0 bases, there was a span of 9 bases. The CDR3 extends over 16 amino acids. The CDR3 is CASSYSVWSSYNEQFF. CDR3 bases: TGTGCCAGCAGTTACTCAGTCTGGAGCTCCTACAATGAGCAGTTCTTC.

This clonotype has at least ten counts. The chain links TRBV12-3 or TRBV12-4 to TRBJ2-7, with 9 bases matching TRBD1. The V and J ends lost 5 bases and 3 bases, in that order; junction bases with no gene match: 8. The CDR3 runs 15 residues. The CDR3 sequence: CASSSWGQGNYEQYF. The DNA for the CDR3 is TGTGCCAGCAGTAGCTGGGGACAGGGAAACTACGAGCAGTACTTC.

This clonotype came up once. The chain's CDR3 is CASSLDRGISYNEQFF. CDR3 nucleotides: TGTGCCAGCAGCTTGGACCGTGGGATCTCCTACAATGAGCAGTTCTTC. The rearrangement joins TRBV7-2 to TRBJ2-1; D gene unclear. The V end was cut by 3 bases, the J end by 0 bases, with 12 bases between. Looked up from germline, CDR1 is SGHTA and CDR2 is FQGNSA. CDR3 length: 16 residues. The full variable domain, in which reference TRBV7-2 and TRBJ2-1 provide the parts outside the CDR3, is GAGVSQSPSNKVTEKGKDVELRCDPISGHTALYWYRQSLGQGLEFLIYFQGNSAPDKSGLPSDRFSAERTGGSVSTLTIQRTQQEDSAVYLCASSLDRGISYNEQFFGPGTRLTVL.

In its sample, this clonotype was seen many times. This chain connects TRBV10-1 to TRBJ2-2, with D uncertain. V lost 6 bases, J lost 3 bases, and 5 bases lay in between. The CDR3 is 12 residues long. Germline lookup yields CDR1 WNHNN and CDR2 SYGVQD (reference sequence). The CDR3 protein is CASSGDTGELFF. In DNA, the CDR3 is TGCGCCAGCAGCGGAGACACCGGGGAGCTGTTTTTT.

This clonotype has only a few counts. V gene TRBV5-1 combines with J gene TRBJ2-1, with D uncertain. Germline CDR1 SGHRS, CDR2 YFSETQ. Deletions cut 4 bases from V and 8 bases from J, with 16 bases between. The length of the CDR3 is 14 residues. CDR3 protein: CASSLPDLRDEQFF. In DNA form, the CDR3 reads TGCGCCAGCAGCCTCCCTGACTTAAGGGATGAGCAGTTCTTC.